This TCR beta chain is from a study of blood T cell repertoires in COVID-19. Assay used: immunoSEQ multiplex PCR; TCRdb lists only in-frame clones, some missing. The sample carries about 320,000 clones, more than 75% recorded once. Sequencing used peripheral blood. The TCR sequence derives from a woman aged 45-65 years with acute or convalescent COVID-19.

The CDR3 DNA follows: TGTGCCAGCATCAAGATGGTAGGGGGGGTCTACACAGATACGCAGTATTTT. This sequence encodes CASIKMVGGVYTDTQYF. The genes are TRBV11-2 and TRBJ2-3; the D gene is possibly TRBD2 (7 bases). The germline V and J ends were trimmed by 7 bases and 2 bases, with 22 bases remaining between them. The CDR3 runs to 17 residues. Per the germline V gene, CDR1 is SGHAT and CDR2 is FQNNGV.